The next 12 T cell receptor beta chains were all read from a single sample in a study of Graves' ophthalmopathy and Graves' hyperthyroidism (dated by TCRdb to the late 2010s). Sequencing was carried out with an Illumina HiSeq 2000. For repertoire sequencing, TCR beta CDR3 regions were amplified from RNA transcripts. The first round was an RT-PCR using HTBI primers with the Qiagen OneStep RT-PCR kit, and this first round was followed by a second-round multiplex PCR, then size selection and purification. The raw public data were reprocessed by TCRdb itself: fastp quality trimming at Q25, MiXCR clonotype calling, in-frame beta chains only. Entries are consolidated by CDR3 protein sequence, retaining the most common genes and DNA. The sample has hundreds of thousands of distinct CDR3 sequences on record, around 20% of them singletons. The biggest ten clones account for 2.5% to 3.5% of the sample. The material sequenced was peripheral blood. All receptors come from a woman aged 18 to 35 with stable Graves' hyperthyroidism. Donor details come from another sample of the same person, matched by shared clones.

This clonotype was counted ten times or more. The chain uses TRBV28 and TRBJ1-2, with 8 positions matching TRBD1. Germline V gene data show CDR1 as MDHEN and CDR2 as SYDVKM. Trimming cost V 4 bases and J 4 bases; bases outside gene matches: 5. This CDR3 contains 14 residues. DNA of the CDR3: TGTGCCAGCAGTTCGTCGGACAGGGCCTATGGCTACACCTTC. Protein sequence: CASSSSDRAYGYTF.

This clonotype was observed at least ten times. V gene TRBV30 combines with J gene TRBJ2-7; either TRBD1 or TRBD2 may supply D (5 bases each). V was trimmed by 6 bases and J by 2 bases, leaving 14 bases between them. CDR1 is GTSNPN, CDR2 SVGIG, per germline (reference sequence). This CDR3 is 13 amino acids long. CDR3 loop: CACYGDLAYEQYF. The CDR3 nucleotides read TGTGCCTGTTACGGGGACCTCGCCTACGAGCAGTACTTC.

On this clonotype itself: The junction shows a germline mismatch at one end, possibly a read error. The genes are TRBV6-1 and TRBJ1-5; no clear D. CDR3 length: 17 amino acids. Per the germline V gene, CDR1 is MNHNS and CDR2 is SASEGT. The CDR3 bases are TGTGCCAGCAGTGAAGGGGCAAGCGGATATAGCAATCAGCCCCATCATTTT. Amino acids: CASSEGASGYSNQPHHF.

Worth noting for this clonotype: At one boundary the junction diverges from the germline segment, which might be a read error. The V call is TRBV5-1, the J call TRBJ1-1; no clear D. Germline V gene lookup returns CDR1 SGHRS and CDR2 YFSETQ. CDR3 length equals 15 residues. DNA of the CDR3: TGCGCCAGCAGCTTGGTAGCCGGGGAGTCCACTGAATCTTTCTTT. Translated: CASSLVAGESTESFF.

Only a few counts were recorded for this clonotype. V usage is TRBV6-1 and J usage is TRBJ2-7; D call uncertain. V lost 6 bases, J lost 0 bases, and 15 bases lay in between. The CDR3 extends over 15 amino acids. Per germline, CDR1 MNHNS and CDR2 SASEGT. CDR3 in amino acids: CASRKEAPSSYEQYF. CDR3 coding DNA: TGTGCCAGCAGGAAAGAGGCGCCGAGCTCCTACGAGCAGTACTTC.

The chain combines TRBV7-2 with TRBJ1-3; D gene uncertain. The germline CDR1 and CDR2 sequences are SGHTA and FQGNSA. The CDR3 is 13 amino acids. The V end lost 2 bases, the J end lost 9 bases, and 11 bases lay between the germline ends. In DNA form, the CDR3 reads TGTGCCAGCAGCTTAACTTGGGTAAGCACCATATATTTT. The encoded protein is CASSLTWVSTIYF.

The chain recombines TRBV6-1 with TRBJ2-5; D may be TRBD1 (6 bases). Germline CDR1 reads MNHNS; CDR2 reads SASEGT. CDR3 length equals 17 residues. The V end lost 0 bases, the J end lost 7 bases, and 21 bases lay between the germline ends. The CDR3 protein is CASSEAPDRFRSGTQYF. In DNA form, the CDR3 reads TGTGCCAGCAGTGAAGCCCCCGACAGGTTCCGTTCCGGGACCCAGTACTTC.

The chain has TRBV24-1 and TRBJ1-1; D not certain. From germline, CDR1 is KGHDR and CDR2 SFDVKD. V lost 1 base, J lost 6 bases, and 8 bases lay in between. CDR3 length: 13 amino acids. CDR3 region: CATSDFLGSEAFF. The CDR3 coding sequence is TGTGCCACCAGTGATTTTTTAGGGTCTGAAGCTTTCTTT.

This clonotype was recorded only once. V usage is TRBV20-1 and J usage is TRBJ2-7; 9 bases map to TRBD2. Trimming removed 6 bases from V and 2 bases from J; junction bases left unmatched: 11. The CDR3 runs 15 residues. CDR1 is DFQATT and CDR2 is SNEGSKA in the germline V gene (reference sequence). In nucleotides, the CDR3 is TGCAGTGCAGGAATGGCTAGCGGGACTCCCTACGAGCAGTACTTC. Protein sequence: CSAGMASGTPYEQYF.

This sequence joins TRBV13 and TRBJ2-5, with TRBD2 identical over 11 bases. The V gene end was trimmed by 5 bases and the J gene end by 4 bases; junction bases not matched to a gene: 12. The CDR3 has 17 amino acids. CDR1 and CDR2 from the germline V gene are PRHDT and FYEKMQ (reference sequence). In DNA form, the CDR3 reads TGTGCCAGCAGCCCTTCGACTACGACTAGCGGGACAGAGACCCAGTACTTC. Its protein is CASSPSTTTSGTETQYF. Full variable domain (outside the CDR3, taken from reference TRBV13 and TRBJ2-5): AAGVIQSPRHLIKEKRETATLKCYPIPRHDTVYWYQQGPGQDPQFLISFYEKMQSDKGSIPDRFSAQQFSDYHSELNMSSLELGDSALYFCASSPSTTTSGTETQYFGPGTRLLVL.

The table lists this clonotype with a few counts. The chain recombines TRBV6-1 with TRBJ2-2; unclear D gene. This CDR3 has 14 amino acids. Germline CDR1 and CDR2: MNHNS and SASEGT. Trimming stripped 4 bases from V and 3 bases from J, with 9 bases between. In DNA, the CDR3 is TGTGCCAGCAGTGGTCTAACAGACACCGGGGAGCTGTTTTTT. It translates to CASSGLTDTGELFF.

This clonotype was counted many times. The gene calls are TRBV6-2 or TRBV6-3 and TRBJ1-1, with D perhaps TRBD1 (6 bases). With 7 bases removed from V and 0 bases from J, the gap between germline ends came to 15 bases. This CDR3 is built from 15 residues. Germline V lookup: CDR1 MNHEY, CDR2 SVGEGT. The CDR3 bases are TGTGCCAGCAAAACACAGGGACTCTTGAACACTGAAGCTTTCTTT. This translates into CASKTQGLLNTEAFF.